This T cell receptor beta chain was captured in a study of blood T cell repertoires in COVID-19. About the study: The origin of the acute and convalescent COVID-19 samples was the United States, Italy and Spain. T cells, B-cell-depleted T cells, or PBMCs supplied cDNA or gDNA.

Trimming removed 11 bases at V and 4 bases at J, with 12 bases between. Germline V CDR1 and CDR2: LNHDA, SQIVND (reference sequence). CDR3 length: 12 residues. Original analysis: Amplified reference gene primers provided the basis for estimating nucleated cell counts. TCRdb keeps only in-frame clones here, not all; method: immunoSEQ multiplex PCR. V and J calls and clone size are given by that table; D and trimming were obtained from the DNA. The repertoire has 60,000 to 90,000 clones, around 84% of them found once; the top ten carry around 9.9%. Seattle patients were enrolled while actively infected and followed longitudinally.

The source is a man aged 55 to 70 with COVID-19, enrolled during active disease. V usage is TRBV19 and J usage is TRBJ2-1; no definite D call. The sample was peripheral blood. The CDR3 nucleotides are TGTGCCGTCAGGAACTCGTACAATGAGCAGTTCTTC. It translates to CAVRNSYNEQFF.